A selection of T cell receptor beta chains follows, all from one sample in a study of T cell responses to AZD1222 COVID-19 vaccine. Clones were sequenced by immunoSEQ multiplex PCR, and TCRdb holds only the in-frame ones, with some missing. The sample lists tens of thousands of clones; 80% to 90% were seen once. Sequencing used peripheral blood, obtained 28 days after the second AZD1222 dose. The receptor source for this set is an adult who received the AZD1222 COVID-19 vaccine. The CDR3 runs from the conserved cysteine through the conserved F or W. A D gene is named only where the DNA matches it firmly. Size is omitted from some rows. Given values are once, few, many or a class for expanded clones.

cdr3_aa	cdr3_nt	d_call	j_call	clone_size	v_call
CASSQPPGQGRSGANVLTF	TGCGCCAGCAGCCAACCACCGGGACAGGGAAGATCTGGGGCCAACGTCCTGACTTTC	TRBD1	TRBJ2-6	NA	TRBV4-1
CASRAGENQPQHF	TGCGCCAGCAGGGCAGGGGAAAATCAGCCCCAGCATTTT	NA	TRBJ1-5	NA	TRBV10-2
CASSEARGTAETQYF	TGTGCCAGCAGTGAAGCGCGTGGGACGGCAGAGACCCAGTACTTC	NA	TRBJ2-5	NA	TRBV2
CASSRSRGYNEQFF	TGTGCCAGCAGTCGAAGTCGGGGGTACAATGAGCAGTTCTTC	NA	TRBJ2-1	few	TRBV7-2
CASSCQESSGNTIYF	TGTGCCAGCAGTTGCCAGGAGAGCTCTGGAAACACCATATATTTT	NA	TRBJ1-3	NA	TRBV6-2/TRBV6-3
CASSPGSYEQYF	TGTGCCAGCAGTCCGGGTTCCTACGAGCAGTACTTC	NA	TRBJ2-7	once	TRBV6-5
CASSFGGDTQYF	TGTGCCAGCAGCTTTGGGGGAGATACGCAGTATTTT	NA	TRBJ2-3	NA	TRBV7-2
CASSYRWSDTQYF	TGTGCCAGCAGTTATCGTTGGTCAGATACGCAGTATTTT	NA	TRBJ2-3	NA	TRBV6-2/TRBV6-3
CASSQESGRVRQPQHF	TGCGCCAGCAGCCAAGAATCGGGGCGGGTACGGCAGCCCCAGCATTTT	NA	TRBJ1-5	NA	TRBV4-1
CASSASGPYEQYF	TGTGCCAGCAGCGCTAGCGGGCCCTACGAGCAGTACTTC	TRBD2	TRBJ2-7	NA	TRBV5-4
CASSLGINYGYTF	TGTGCCAGCAGCTTAGGCATTAACTATGGCTACACCTTC	NA	TRBJ1-2	NA	TRBV7-9
CAWRPGSGAYEQYF	TGTGCCTGGCGTCCAGGGAGCGGAGCCTACGAGCAGTACTTC	NA	TRBJ2-7	NA	TRBV30
CASSHRDRLAANEKLFF	TGTGCCAGTAGCCACAGGGACCGACTTGCAGCTAATGAAAAACTGTTTTTT	NA	TRBJ1-4	NA	TRBV19
CASGRRVNTEAFF	TGTGCCAGCGGCCGGAGGGTGAACACTGAAGCTTTCTTT	NA	TRBJ1-1	NA	TRBV28
CASSLESTQGGTGYEQYF	TGCGCCAGCAGCTTGGAATCGACTCAAGGGGGCACTGGGTACGAGCAGTACTTC	TRBD1	TRBJ2-7	NA	TRBV5-1
CASSYLPTGQMNTGELFF	TGCGCCAGCAGCTATCTCCCGACGGGACAGATGAACACCGGGGAGCTGTTTTTT	TRBD1	TRBJ2-2	once	TRBV5-1
CASTEPPGRGGGYTF	TGCGCCAGCACCGAACCCCCGGGACGAGGAGGTGGCTACACCTTC	NA	TRBJ1-2	NA	TRBV5-1
CASSLWGEGYEQFF	TGTGCCAGCAGCTTATGGGGAGAGGGGTATGAGCAGTTCTTC	NA	TRBJ2-1	NA	TRBV11-3
CASSLGTLLRDEQYF	TGTGCCAGCAGCTTAGGAACTCTTCTAAGGGACGAGCAGTACTTC	NA	TRBJ2-7	NA	TRBV7-2
CASSFLAGKQETQYF	TGTGCCAGCAGTTTTCTAGCGGGTAAGCAAGAGACCCAGTACTTC	TRBD2	TRBJ2-5	NA	TRBV6-5
CASSGTGSMNTGELFF	TGTGCCAGTAGTGGGACAGGCAGCATGAACACCGGGGAGCTGTTTTTT	TRBD1	TRBJ2-2	NA	TRBV19
CASTLAGAGRDEQYF	TGTGCCAGCACCCTAGCGGGGGCGGGGCGCGACGAGCAGTACTTC	TRBD2	TRBJ2-7	NA	TRBV7-6
CASSYPGGRYEQYF	TGTGCCAGCAGCTATCCGGGCGGGCGATACGAGCAGTACTTC	NA	TRBJ2-7	NA	TRBV3-1/TRBV3-2
CASSVAGAPYNEQFF	TGTGCCAGCAGCGTAGCAGGGGCCCCCTACAATGAGCAGTTCTTC	NA	TRBJ2-1	NA	TRBV9
CATRTGGSGKYGPQYF	TGTGCCACCCGGACAGGGGGCTCCGGGAAGTATGGCCCGCAGTATTTT	TRBD1	TRBJ2-3	once	TRBV28
CAAGHAGGGGDTQYF	TGTGCCGCGGGACACGCGGGGGGCGGGGGAGATACGCAGTATTTT	TRBD2	TRBJ2-3	NA	TRBV30
CASSLGSPVYEQYF	TGCGCCAGCAGCTTGGGTAGCCCAGTCTACGAGCAGTACTTC	NA	TRBJ2-7	once	TRBV5-1
CASSFSDRGPVAAGELFF	TGTGCCAGCAGCTTTAGCGACAGGGGGCCTGTAGCGGCCGGGGAGCTGTTTTTT	TRBD1	TRBJ2-2	NA	TRBV5-4
CASSDSGVGAYGYTF	TGTGCCAGCAGTGACTCGGGGGTAGGGGCCTATGGCTACACCTTC	NA	TRBJ1-2	NA	TRBV6-4
CSVATGGGTGELFF	TGCAGCGTTGCGACGGGAGGAGGGACCGGGGAGCTGTTTTTT	TRBD2	TRBJ2-2	NA	TRBV29-1
CASSVSGGPGEQYF	TGTGCCAGCAGTGTCTCAGGGGGCCCGGGGGAGCAGTACTTC	TRBD1	TRBJ2-7	NA	TRBV25-1
CASKEGLGNQPQHF	TGTGCCAGTAAGGAGGGTTTGGGCAATCAGCCCCAGCATTTT	NA	TRBJ1-5	NA	TRBV19
CAISEIGPSRDTEAFF	TGTGCCATCAGTGAAATCGGGCCATCTCGGGACACTGAAGCTTTCTTT	NA	TRBJ1-1	NA	TRBV10-3
CASSRPGVGVYEQYF	TGTGCCAGCAGCAGACCCGGAGTAGGAGTTTACGAGCAGTACTTC	NA	TRBJ2-7	NA	TRBV7-9
CASSTTGGSETQYF	TGTGCCAGCAGTACCACAGGGGGCAGCGAGACCCAGTACTTC	TRBD1	TRBJ2-5	NA	TRBV6-4
CASSLDRASGANVLTF	TGTGCCAGCAGCTTAGACAGGGCGTCTGGGGCCAACGTCCTGACTTTC	NA	TRBJ2-6	few	TRBV11-2
CAASDPTGGNTEAFF	TGTGCCGCCAGTGACCCTACAGGGGGGAACACTGAAGCTTTCTTT	TRBD1	TRBJ1-1	NA	TRBV24-1
CASSQGGTRELFF	TGTGCCAGCAGCCAGGGTGGTACACGGGAGCTGTTTTTT	NA	TRBJ2-2	NA	TRBV7-7
CASSEGAGDTGELFF	TGTGCCAGCAGTGAAGGGGCAGGGGACACCGGGGAGCTGTTTTTT	NA	TRBJ2-2	NA	TRBV2
CASSLWVATGNTEAFF	TGCGCCAGCAGCTTGTGGGTCGCGACAGGGAACACTGAAGCTTTCTTT	NA	TRBJ1-1	NA	TRBV5-1
CASSSPLAGVYEQYF	TGTGCCAGCAGTTCCCCGCTAGCGGGAGTGTACGAGCAGTACTTC	TRBD2	TRBJ2-7	NA	TRBV27
CASSATVVRPQHF	TGTGCCAGCAGCGCCACCGTGGTTCGGCCCCAGCATTTT	NA	TRBJ1-5	NA	TRBV27
CASSPRRGSGNTIYF	TGTGCCAGCTCACCGCGTCGAGGTTCTGGAAACACCATATATTTT	NA	TRBJ1-3	NA	TRBV18
CAGSVSRGTEAFF	TGTGCCGGATCAGTTTCCCGGGGGACTGAAGCTTTCTTT	NA	TRBJ1-1	NA	TRBV19
CASHPGLAGYTYEQYF	TGTGCCAGCCACCCTGGACTAGCGGGCTACACCTACGAGCAGTACTTC	NA	TRBJ2-7	once	TRBV21-1
CASSLQAVYGYTF	TGTGCCAGCAGTTTACAGGCAGTCTATGGCTACACCTTC	NA	TRBJ1-2	once	TRBV28
CASSDRAPNTEAFF	TGTGCCAGCAGTGACAGGGCACCGAACACTGAAGCTTTCTTT	TRBD1	TRBJ1-1	NA	TRBV6-2/TRBV6-3